This entry is about one T cell receptor (beta chain). Germline V gene data show CDR1 as MNHEY and CDR2 as SVGEGT. Germline trimming cut 5 bases from V and 5 bases from J; bases unmatched to any gene: 9. The CDR3 contains 15 residues. These data are taken from a study of blood T cell repertoires in COVID-19. Repertoires were generated with immunoSEQ multiplex PCR, while TCRdb's copy carries only in-frame clones and drops some. The table has fewer than 200,000 clones, around 82% seen once. Followed over time, Seattle patients had been enrolled while infection was active. The V gene is TRBV6-2 or TRBV6-3, the J gene TRBJ2-5, with 9 bases matching TRBD2. Sequences were obtained from peripheral blood. The origin of this receptor is a middle-aged woman with COVID-19, enrolled during active disease. CDR3 sequence (DNA): TGTGCCAGCAGTAGGGTAGCGGGGGCGGGGGAGACCCAGTACTTC. Its translation is CASSRVAGAGETQYF.